The 14 T cell receptor beta chains given below trace back to one sample, sequenced in a study of brain T cells in children with intractable seizures. Here immunoSEQ multiplex PCR was the method, and the copy in TCRdb shows in-frame clones only, minus some. Among about 340,000 clones listed, 93% were seen once. Time point specified: blood from clinic visit 5 months post-surgery; TSC patient then seizure free. Sequencing used peripheral blood, obtained about 5 months after surgery. The source is a boy under three years old with tuberous sclerosis and intractable seizures.

The V call is TRBV6-6, the J call TRBJ2-3; D is uncertain. V dropped 3 bases and J dropped 2 bases, with 9 bases sitting between them. The length of the CDR3 is 14 residues. Germline CDR1 MNHNY, CDR2 SVGAGI (reference sequence). CDR3 amino acids: CASSYLSLTDTQYF. The CDR3, as DNA: TGTGCCAGCAGTTATCTATCCCTCACAGATACGCAGTATTTT.

The V and J genes are TRBV29-1 and TRBJ1-2; unclear D gene. This CDR3 spans 15 amino acids. The V end lost 0 bases, the J end lost 0 bases, and 11 bases lay between the germline ends. Germline CDR1 and CDR2: SQVTM and ANQGSEA. The CDR3 DNA is TGCAGCGTTGAAGATGCTAACGGAGCTAACTATGGCTACACCTTC. Residues: CSVEDANGANYGYTF.

The V call is TRBV19, the J call TRBJ1-2; the match to TRBD1 covers 7 bases. J lost 7 bases, V lost 5 bases, and 4 bases had no gene match. Germline CDR1 is LNHDA and CDR2 is SQIVND (reference sequence). CDR3 length equals 12 residues. The CDR3, as DNA: TGTGCCAGTAGTCTTAACAGGGGTGGCTACACCTTC. Residues: CASSLNRGGYTF.

V gene TRBV6-5 combines with J gene TRBJ2-3; TRBD1 matches 11 bases. Germline CDR1 is MNHEY and CDR2 is SVGAGI. The CDR3 loop spans 12 amino acids. The V segment lost 6 bases and the J segment 14 bases; nucleotides outside the gene matches: 7. The CDR3 sequence is CASSRGTGGPYF. The CDR3 DNA reads TGTGCCAGCAGCCGAGGGACAGGGGGTCCGTATTTT.

The V and J genes are TRBV19 and TRBJ1-3; D gene uncertain. Germline V CDR1 and CDR2: LNHDA, SQIVND (reference sequence). V dropped 3 bases and J dropped 4 bases, with 4 bases sitting between them. This CDR3 has 12 residues. The CDR3 sequence: CASSIPGNTIYF. CDR3 DNA: TGTGCCAGTAGTATTCCGGGAAACACCATATATTTT. Filled out from reference TRBV19 and TRBJ1-3, the complete variable domain reads DGGITQSPKYLFRKEGQNVTLSCEQNLNHDAMYWYRQDPGQGLRLIYYSQIVNDFQKGDIAEGYSVSREKKESFPLTVTSAQKNPTAFYLCASSIPGNTIYFGEGSWLTVV.

V and J are TRBV2 and TRBJ2-3; the match to TRBD2 covers 9 bases. The CDR3 runs 16 residues. Germline V gene data show CDR1 as SNHLY and CDR2 as FYNNEI. V shed 6 bases and J 2 bases; nucleotides not matched to a gene: 9. CDR3 region: CASSSLERGDTDTQYF. CDR3 DNA: TGTGCCAGCAGCTCACTGGAGCGGGGGGACACAGATACGCAGTATTTT.

The CDR3: CASSPPATDTQYF. As DNA, the CDR3 is TGTGCCAGCTCACCACCGGCCACAGATACGCAGTATTTT. This chain uses TRBV18 with TRBJ2-3, with D uncertain. Between the trimmed V and J ends, which lost 0 bases and 2 bases, there was a span of 3 bases. The CDR3 extends over 13 amino acids. Germline V gene sequence: CDR1 KGHSH, CDR2 LQKENI.

The rearrangement joins TRBV7-2 to TRBJ2-1; no clear D. The germline V and J ends were trimmed by 5 bases and 1 base, with 12 bases remaining between them. Germline loops: CDR1 SGHTA, CDR2 FQGNSA. This CDR3 has 15 amino acids. CDR3 protein: CASSPRLGSYNEQFF. Here the CDR3 DNA reads TGTGCCAGCAGCCCTAGGTTAGGTTCCTACAATGAGCAGTTCTTC.

The chain recombines TRBV11-2 with TRBJ2-1, with TRBD1 as a possible D gene (5 bases). Trimming removed 3 bases from V and 4 bases from J, with 19 bases in between. The CDR3 sequence is 17 residues long. Germline V gene lookup returns CDR1 SGHAT and CDR2 FQNNGV. The DNA for the CDR3 is TGTGCCAGCAGCTTGGGGCTTGGGCCCGGCCGTTACAATGAGCAGTTCTTC. It translates to CASSLGLGPGRYNEQFF.

This clone was observed a few times. The CDR3 DNA reads as TGTGCCAGCAGCCACCCCCGGATTGGGGCCAACTATGGCTACACCTTC. Its protein is CASSHPRIGANYGYTF. This chain links TRBV11-1 with TRBJ1-2; possible D gene TRBD1, 5 bases. The CDR3 sequence is 16 residues long. V shed 5 bases and J shed 2 bases, with 18 bases lying between them. Germline V gene data show CDR1 as SGHAT and CDR2 as FQDESV (reference sequence). The variable domain in full, with the rest retrieved from reference TRBV11-1 and TRBJ1-2, is EAEVAQSPRYKITEKSQAVAFWCDPISGHATLYWYRQILGQGPELLVQFQDESVVDDSQLPKDRFSAERLKGVDSTLKIQPAELGDSAMYLCASSHPRIGANYGYTFGSGTRLTVV.

This clone was observed once. The chain recombines TRBV24-1 with TRBJ2-7, with D possibly matching TRBD1 (5 bases). This CDR3 comprises 14 residues. V was cut by 3 bases and J by 1 base, with 9 bases left in between. Germline V gives CDR1 KGHDR, CDR2 SFDVKD. CDR3 amino acids: CATSDPGMSYEQYF. The CDR3 DNA reads as TGTGCCACCAGTGATCCAGGGATGTCCTACGAGCAGTACTTC.

The chain recombines TRBV4-1 with TRBJ2-1; tentatively, D is TRBD1 or TRBD2 (5 bases each). The CDR3 is 17 residues long. Germline CDR1 and CDR2: MGHRA and YSYEKL. V was cut by 1 base and J by 9 bases, with 22 bases left in between. CDR3 protein: CASSQGLRGPGWGEQFF. In DNA form, the CDR3 reads TGCGCCAGCAGCCAAGGGCTTAGGGGACCCGGGTGGGGTGAGCAGTTCTTC.

V and J are TRBV6-5 and TRBJ2-7; a possible D gene is TRBD1 (5 bases). This CDR3 contains 13 residues. Trimming removed 7 bases from V and 3 bases from J, with 13 bases in between. Per germline, CDR1 MNHEY and CDR2 SVGAGI. This CDR3 reads CASTRSGFYEQYF. The CDR3 region has the DNA TGTGCCAGCACTCGGTCAGGGTTCTACGAGCAGTACTTC.

The chain joins TRBV25-1 to TRBJ2-3; tentatively, D is TRBD2 (6 bases). V was clipped by 6 bases and J by 1 base, with 11 bases between them. Germline V lookup: CDR1 MGHDK, CDR2 SYGVNS. The CDR3 covers 14 residues. The DNA of the CDR3 is TGTGCCAGCAGGGCCTCGGGGGGCACAGATACGCAGTATTTT. As protein: CASRASGGTDTQYF.